This T cell receptor (beta chain) was captured by sequencing in a study of blood T cell repertoires in COVID-19. Study-level information: Collection of acute and convalescent COVID-19 samples took place in the United States, Italy and Spain. T cells, B-cell-depleted T cells, or PBMCs supplied cDNA or gDNA.

In the study's own analysis: Amplification of reference gene primers provided the estimated nucleated cell counts. Data came from immunoSEQ multiplex PCR; TCRdb stores just in-frame clones and leaves some out. V, J and clone size are those of that table, while D and trimming were read from the DNA. The table lists 60,000 to 75,000 clones, around 80% of them singletons, with less than 15% in the top ten. CDR3 size: 14 residues. V dropped 3 bases and J dropped 10; count of bases not matched to a gene: 5. The germline V gene has CDR1 SGDLS and CDR2 YYNGEE. The sample consisted of peripheral blood. This TCR was recovered from a human donor in a cohort sampled during active COVID-19. The V gene is TRBV9, the J gene TRBJ1-4; 11 bases fit TRBD1. DNA for the CDR3: TGTGCCAGCAGCGCTTCCGGGACAGGGGGAAAACTGTTTTTT. Protein product: CASSASGTGGKLFF.